This T cell receptor beta chain was recorded in a study of blood T cell repertoires in COVID-19 (dated by TCRdb to 2018 to 2020). Broadly, across the study: Collaborator samples came from the United States, Italy and Spain and covered acute and convalescent phases of COVID-19. The material from the prospective study consisted of cDNA or gDNA derived from T cells, B-cell-depleted T cells, or PBMCs. Subjects who had been exposed to COVID-19, were actively infected with it, or had recovered from it provided the deeply sampled blood TCRbeta repertoires that made up the dataset. The repertoires were made available in a free public database intended to serve as a resource for research on the immune response to SARS-CoV-2. The samples were drawn from the first 160 participants of the ongoing ImmuneRACE study and from 1,254 subjects provided by 6 global collaborators. A de-identified subject ID, COVID-19 status, age in years and sex were almost always included in the sample metadata. Where HLA class I and class II types were available, the types were taken from metadata supplied by the sample provider, not from assay-based typing. Summary of the overall study and its limitations: How much clinical and demographic metadata was included differed by source and by participant, and the metadata was provided uncurated.

Details on this clone: The antigen it binds to is not known. No per-base quality is available; no much larger clone lies one base away.

The CDR3, cysteine through phenylalanine, is 15 amino acids long. Just the 45-base CDR3 DNA is kept, in frame starting at base 1. V is pruned by 7 bases and J by 7 bases, leaving 10 bases of the junction without a gene match. CDR1 and CDR2 are drawn from the germline V gene: MDHEN, SYDVKM. The immunoSEQ Assay, a bias-controlled multiplex PCR, was used to amplify TCRbeta CDR3 regions from genomic DNA. The authors processed their data as follows. Nucleated cell counts per sample were estimated from amplification of reference gene primers within the assay. To quantify the absolute abundance of each unique TCRbeta CDR3 rearrangement, sequence reads were collapsed and filtered. For each sample, productive Simpson clonality was calculated as the square root of Simpson's diversity index over productive rearrangements. TCRdb holds this immuneACCESS table with in-frame rearrangements only. Some clones are missing; in checked studies, unresolved V genes explain under half, and the rest has no known cause. V and J calls and clone size are as listed in that table; D and trimming were resolved from the DNA. This sample lists about 200,000 clones; 82% were detected once. The ten largest clones add up to 5.2% of the sample.

At one collaborating source in Seattle, patients were enrolled during active infection and were followed longitudinally through the course of disease. Whole blood was collected in K2EDTA tubes by collaborating institutions according to the institutions' own protocols. For TCRbeta analysis, collaborator samples were shipped as frozen whole blood, as isolated PBMCs, or as DNA extracted from either sample type. The TCR was taken from a woman in her 70s with COVID-19, enrolled during active disease. The V and J segments used are TRBV28 and TRBJ1-6, with 7 bases in between that match TRBD1. Sequenced: peripheral blood. CDR3 loop: CASTRQGGKNSPLHF. The DNA sequence follows: TGTGCCAGCACCCGACAGGGTGGAAAGAATTCACCCCTCCACTTT.